This T cell receptor beta chain was identified during a study of blood T cells in healthy people across ages. Then a second PCR, running roughly 6 to 12 cycles, was carried out with a sample-barcoded 5' primer and a J-beta primer mix. TCRdb reanalysed the 5' RACE reads using MiXCR and keeps one entry per CDR3 protein. Of about 2 million distinct CDR3 sequences detected, just under 50% appear once; the ten largest clones hold approximately 2.1%. The V gene's germline CDR1 is MRHNA and CDR2 SNTAGT. With 0 bases removed from V and 6 bases from J, the gap between germline ends came to 9 bases. The length of the CDR3 is 14 residues.

This clonotype was sampled from a woman aged 40-49 years in good health. This sequence joins TRBV6-4 and TRBJ1-5; no clear D. The sample taken for sequencing was blood. CDR3 DNA: TGTGCCAGCAGTGACTCAAGCTGGGGTCAGCCCCAGCATTTT. Its translation: CASSDSSWGQPQHF.